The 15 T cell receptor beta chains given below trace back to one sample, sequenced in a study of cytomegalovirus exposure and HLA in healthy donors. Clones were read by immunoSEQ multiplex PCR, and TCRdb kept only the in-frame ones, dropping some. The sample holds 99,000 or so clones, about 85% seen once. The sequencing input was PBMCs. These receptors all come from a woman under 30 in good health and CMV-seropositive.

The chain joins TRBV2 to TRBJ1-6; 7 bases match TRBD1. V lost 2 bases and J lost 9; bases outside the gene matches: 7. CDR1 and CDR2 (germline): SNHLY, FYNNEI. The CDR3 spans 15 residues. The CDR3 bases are TGTGCCAGCAGTGAATCGACAGGGTCCCCTTCACCCCTCCACTTT. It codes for CASSESTGSPSPLHF.

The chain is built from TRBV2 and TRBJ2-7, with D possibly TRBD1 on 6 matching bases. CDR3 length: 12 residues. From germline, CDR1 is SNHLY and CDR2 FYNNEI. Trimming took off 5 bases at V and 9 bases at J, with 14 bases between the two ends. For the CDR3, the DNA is TGTGCCAGCAGTAGACAGGTCTTCGGGCAGTACTTC. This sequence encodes CASSRQVFGQYF.

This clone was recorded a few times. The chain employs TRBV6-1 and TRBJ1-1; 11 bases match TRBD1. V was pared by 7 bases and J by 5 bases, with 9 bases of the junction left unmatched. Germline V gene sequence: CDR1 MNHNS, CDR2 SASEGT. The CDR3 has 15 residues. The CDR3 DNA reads TGTGCCAGCACCCCCTTGGACAGGGGGCGTACTGAAGCTTTCTTT. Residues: CASTPLDRGRTEAFF.

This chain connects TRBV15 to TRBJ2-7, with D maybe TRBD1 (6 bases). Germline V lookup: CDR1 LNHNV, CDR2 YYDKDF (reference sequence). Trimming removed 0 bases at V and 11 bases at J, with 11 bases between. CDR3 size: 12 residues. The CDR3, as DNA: TGTGCCACCAGCAGAGACAGGGGCCGCGAGTACTTC. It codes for CATSRDRGREYF.

In nucleotides, the CDR3 is TGTGCCTGGAGTGTAATAAAGTGGACAGGGGAAATATACAATGAGCAGTTCTTC. The encoded protein is CAWSVIKWTGEIYNEQFF. The rearrangement joins TRBV30 to TRBJ2-1; 9 positions agree with TRBD1. Germline CDR1 reads GTSNPN; CDR2 reads SVGIG (reference sequence). The junction had 13 bases not matched to a gene; V was cut back by 0 bases and J by 4 bases. The CDR3 sequence is 18 residues long.

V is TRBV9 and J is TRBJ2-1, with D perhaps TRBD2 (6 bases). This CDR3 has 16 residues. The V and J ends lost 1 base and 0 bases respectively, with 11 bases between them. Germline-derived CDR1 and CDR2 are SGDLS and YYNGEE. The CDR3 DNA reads TGTGCCAGCAGCGTAAGCGGGCTCAGCTCCTACAATGAGCAGTTCTTC. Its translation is CASSVSGLSSYNEQFF. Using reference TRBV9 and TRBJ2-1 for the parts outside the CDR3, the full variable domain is DSGVTQTPKHLITATGQRVTLRCSPRSGDLSVYWYQQSLDQGLQFLIQYYNGEERAKGNILERFSAQQFPDLHSELNLSSLELGDSALYFCASSVSGLSSYNEQFFGPGTRLTVL.

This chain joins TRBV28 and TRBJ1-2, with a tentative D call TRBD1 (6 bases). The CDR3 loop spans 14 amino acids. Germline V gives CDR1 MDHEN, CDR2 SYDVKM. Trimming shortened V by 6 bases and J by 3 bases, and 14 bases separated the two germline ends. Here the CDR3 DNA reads TGTGCCAGCAGGCCCGGGACATTGGACTATGGCTACACCTTC. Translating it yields CASRPGTLDYGYTF.

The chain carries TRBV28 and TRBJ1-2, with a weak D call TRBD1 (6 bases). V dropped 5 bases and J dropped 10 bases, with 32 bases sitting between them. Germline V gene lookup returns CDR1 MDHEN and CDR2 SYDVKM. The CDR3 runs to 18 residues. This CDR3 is CASSPPGLRGQLRLSYTF. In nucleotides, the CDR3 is TGTGCCAGCAGTCCGCCTGGGCTCCGAGGACAGCTTCGGTTGTCCTACACCTTC.

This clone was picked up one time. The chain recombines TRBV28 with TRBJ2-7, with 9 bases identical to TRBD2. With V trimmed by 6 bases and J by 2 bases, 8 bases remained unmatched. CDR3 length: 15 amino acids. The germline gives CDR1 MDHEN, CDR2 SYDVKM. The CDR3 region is CASRRRLAGAYEQYF. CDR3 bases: TGTGCCAGCAGACGCAGATTAGCGGGGGCCTACGAGCAGTACTTC.

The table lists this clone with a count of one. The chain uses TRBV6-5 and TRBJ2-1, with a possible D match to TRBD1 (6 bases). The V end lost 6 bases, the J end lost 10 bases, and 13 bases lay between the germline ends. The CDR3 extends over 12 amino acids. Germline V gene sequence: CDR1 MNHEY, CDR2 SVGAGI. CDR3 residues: CASRKTGTEQFF. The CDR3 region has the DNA TGTGCCAGCAGGAAAACCGGGACAGAGCAGTTCTTC.

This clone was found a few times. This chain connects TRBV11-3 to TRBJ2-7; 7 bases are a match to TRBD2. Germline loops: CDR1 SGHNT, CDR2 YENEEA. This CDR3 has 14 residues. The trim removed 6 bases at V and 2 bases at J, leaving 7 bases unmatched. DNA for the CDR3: TGTGCCAGCAGAACCGCGGGAGAGGCCTACGAGCAGTACTTC. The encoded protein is CASRTAGEAYEQYF.

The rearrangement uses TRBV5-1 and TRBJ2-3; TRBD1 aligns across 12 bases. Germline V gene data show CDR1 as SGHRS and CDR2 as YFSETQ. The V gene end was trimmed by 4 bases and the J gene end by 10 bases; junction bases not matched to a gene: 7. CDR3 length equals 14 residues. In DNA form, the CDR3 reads TGCGCCAGCAGCGAGGGACAGGGGGCGGCTGCGCAGTATTTT. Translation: CASSEGQGAAAQYF.

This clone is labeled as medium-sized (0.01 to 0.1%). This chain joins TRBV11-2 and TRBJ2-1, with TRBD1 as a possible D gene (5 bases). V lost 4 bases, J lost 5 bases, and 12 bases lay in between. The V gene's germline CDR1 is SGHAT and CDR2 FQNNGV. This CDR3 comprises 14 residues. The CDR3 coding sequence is TGTGCCAGCAGCTGGCAGGGTGGGAACAATGAGCAGTTCTTC. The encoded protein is CASSWQGGNNEQFF.

The CDR3 DNA is TGTGCCAGCAGTGTGACTAGCGGGGTCACCGGGGAGCTGTTTTTT. It translates to CASSVTSGVTGELFF. The V and J genes are TRBV27 and TRBJ2-2; 11 bases agree with TRBD2. Looked up from germline, CDR1 is MNHEY and CDR2 is SMNVEV (reference sequence). The V segment lost 5 bases and the J segment 4 bases; nucleotides outside the gene matches: 3. CDR3 length equals 15 residues.

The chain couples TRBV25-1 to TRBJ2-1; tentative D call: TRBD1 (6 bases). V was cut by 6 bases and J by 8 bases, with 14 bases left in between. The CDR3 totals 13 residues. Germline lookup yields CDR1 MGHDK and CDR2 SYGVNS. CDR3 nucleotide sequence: TGTGCCAGCAGCCCCCTGGGGGCATATGAGCAGTTCTTC. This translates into CASSPLGAYEQFF.